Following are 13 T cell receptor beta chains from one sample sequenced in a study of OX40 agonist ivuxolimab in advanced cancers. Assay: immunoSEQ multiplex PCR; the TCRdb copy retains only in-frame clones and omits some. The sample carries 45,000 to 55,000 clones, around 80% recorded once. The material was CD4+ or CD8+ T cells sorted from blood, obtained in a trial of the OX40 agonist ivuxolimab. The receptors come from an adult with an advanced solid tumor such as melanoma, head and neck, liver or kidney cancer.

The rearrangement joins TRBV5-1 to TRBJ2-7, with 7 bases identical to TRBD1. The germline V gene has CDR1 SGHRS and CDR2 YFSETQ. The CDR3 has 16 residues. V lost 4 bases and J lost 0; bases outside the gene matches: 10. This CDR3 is CASSGLGQESSYEQYF. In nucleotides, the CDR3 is TGCGCCAGCAGCGGATTAGGACAGGAGAGCTCCTACGAGCAGTACTTC.

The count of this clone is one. CDR3 nucleotide sequence: TGCGCCAGCAGCTTAAGGGGCCTCCAAGAGACCCAGTACTTC. This sequence encodes CASSLRGLQETQYF. The V gene is TRBV5-1, the J gene TRBJ2-5, with D possibly matching TRBD1 (5 bases). This CDR3 spans 14 amino acids. CDR1 and CDR2 from the germline V gene are SGHRS and YFSETQ. The V gene lost 2 bases and the J gene lost 1 base, with 9 bases spanning the gap.

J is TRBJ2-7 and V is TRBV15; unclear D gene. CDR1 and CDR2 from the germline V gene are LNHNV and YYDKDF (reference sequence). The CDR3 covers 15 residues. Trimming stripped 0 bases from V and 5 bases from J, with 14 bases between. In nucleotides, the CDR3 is TGTGCCACCAGCAGAGATCGGAGTTCGATCGACGAGCAGTACTTC. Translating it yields CATSRDRSSIDEQYF. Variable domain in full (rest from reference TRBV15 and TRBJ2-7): DAMVIQNPRYQVTQFGKPVTLSCSQTLNHNVMYWYQQKSSQAPKLLFHYYDKDFNNEADTPDNFQSRRPNTSFCFLDIRSPGLGDTAMYLCATSRDRSSIDEQYFGPGTRLTVT.

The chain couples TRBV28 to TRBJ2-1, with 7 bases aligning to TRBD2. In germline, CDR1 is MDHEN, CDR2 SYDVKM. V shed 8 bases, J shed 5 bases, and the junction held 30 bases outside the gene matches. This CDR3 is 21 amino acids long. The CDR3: CASLPAGEIVTSFNLDNEQFF. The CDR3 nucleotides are TGTGCCAGCTTACCGGCGGGGGAAATTGTAACTAGCTTTAACTTGGACAATGAGCAGTTCTTC.

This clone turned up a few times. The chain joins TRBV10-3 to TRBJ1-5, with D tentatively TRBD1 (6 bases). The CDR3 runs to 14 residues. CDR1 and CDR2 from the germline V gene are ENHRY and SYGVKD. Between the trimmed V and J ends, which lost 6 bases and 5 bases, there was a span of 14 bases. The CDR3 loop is CAISNQGGDQPQHF. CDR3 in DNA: TGTGCCATCAGCAACCAAGGGGGAGATCAGCCCCAGCATTTT.

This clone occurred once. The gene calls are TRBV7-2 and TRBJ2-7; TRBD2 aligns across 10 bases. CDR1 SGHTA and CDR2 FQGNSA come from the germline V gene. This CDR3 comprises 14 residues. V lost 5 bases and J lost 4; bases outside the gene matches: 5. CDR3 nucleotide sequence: TGTGCCAGCAGCCCTAGCGGGAGTTCTTACGAGCAGTACTTC. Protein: CASSPSGSSYEQYF. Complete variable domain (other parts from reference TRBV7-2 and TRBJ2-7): GAGVSQSPSNKVTEKGKDVELRCDPISGHTALYWYRQSLGQGLEFLIYFQGNSAPDKSGLPSDRFSAERTGGSVSTLTIQRTQQEDSAVYLCASSPSGSSYEQYFGPGTRLTVT.

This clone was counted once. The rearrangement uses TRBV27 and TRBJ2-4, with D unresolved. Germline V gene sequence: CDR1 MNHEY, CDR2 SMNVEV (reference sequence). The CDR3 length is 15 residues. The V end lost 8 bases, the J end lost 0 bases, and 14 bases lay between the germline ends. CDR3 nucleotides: TGTGCCAGCCGTGCTTATGGGGTAGCCAAAAACATTCAGTACTTC. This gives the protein CASRAYGVAKNIQYF.

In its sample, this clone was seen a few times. The CDR3 DNA sequence: TGTGCCAGCAGTGGTGGGACAGCGGGCTCCGAGCAGTACTTC. Translating it yields CASSGGTAGSEQYF. This sequence joins TRBV27 and TRBJ2-7; possibly TRBD1 for D (7 bases). The CDR3 sequence is 14 residues long. In germline, CDR1 is MNHEY, CDR2 SMNVEV (reference sequence). V was clipped by 5 bases and J by 6 bases, with 17 bases between them.

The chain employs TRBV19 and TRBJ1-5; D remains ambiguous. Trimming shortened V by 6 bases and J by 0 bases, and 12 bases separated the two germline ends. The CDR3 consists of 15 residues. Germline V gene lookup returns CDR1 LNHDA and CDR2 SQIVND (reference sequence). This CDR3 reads CASSYSAISNQPQHF. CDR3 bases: TGTGCCAGTAGCTACTCGGCGATTAGCAATCAGCCCCAGCATTTT. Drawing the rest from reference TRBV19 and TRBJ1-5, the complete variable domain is DGGITQSPKYLFRKEGQNVTLSCEQNLNHDAMYWYRQDPGQGLRLIYYSQIVNDFQKGDIAEGYSVSREKKESFPLTVTSAQKNPTAFYLCASSYSAISNQPQHFGDGTRLSIL.

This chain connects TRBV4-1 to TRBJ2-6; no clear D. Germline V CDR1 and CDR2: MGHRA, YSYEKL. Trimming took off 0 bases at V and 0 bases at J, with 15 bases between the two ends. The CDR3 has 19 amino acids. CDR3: CASSQDPAGVASGANVLTF. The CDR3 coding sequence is TGCGCCAGCAGCCAAGATCCAGCAGGAGTAGCCTCTGGGGCCAACGTCCTGACTTTC.

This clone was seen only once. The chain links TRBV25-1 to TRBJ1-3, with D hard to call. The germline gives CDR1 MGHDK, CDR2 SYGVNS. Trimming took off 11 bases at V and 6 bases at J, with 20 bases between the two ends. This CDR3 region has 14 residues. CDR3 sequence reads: CAVAPGIVLNTIYF. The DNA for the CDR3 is TGTGCCGTTGCCCCCGGGATTGTCTTAAACACCATATATTTT.

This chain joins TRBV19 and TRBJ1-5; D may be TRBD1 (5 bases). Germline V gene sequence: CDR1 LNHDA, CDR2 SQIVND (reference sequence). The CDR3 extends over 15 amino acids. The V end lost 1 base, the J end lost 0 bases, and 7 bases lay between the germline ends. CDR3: CASSIAGDSNQPQHF. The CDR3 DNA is TGTGCCAGTAGTATAGCGGGGGATAGCAATCAGCCCCAGCATTTT.

The CDR3 sequence is CSVDTGRGYEQYF. As DNA, the CDR3 is TGCAGCGTTGATACCGGGCGGGGATACGAGCAGTACTTC. The chain has TRBV29-1 and TRBJ2-7, with a weak D call TRBD2 (6 bases). CDR3 length: 13 residues. Germline-derived CDR1 and CDR2 are SQVTM and ANQGSEA. Trimming took off 3 bases at V and 4 bases at J, with 13 bases between the two ends.